This TCR beta chain is from a study of T cell repertoires in cytomegalovirus infection. Turning to the study itself: Signatures in public TCR beta sequences pointed to both CMV infection and matching HLA type.

Study findings and constraints: CMV-specific HLA-C-restricted TCR beta clonotypes dominated the ex vivo response. Summed public TCR beta family frequency identified CMV carriers bearing the relevant HLA.

Of note for this clonotype: What it binds is not known.

V lost 4 bases to trimming and J lost 10 bases, with 17 bases between them. Germline CDR1 reads MNHEY; CDR2 reads SMNVEV (reference sequence). The CDR3 loop spans 14 amino acids. TCRdb re-called the reads through MiXCR, storing one row per CDR3 protein. The sample holds about a million distinct CDR3 sequences; roughly 31% are singletons and the top ten take around 15%. Material: cultured CD8+ T cells from PBMCs, obtained from culture after CMV antigen stimulation. This sequence was found in a human donor in good health (CMV status not recorded). Some clones in this sample may be carry-over from other donors' samples. The chain uses TRBV27 and TRBJ2-1; no reliable D call. CDR3 amino acids: CASSSYRVGDEQFF. The CDR3 nucleotides are TGTGCCAGCAGTTCCTATCGAGTGGGTGACGAGCAGTTCTTC.